This T cell receptor beta chain was captured by sequencing in a study of T cells in Graves' hyperthyroidism and ophthalmopathy. The definition of stable Graves' hyperthyroidism was no ophthalmopathy progression within 18 months. Diagnostic decisions used clinical symptoms, serum thyroxine and TRAb, thyroid ultrasound and orbital computed tomography. Using RNA transcripts as the source, TCR beta CDR3 regions were amplified. The study used the HTBI primer set for a first-round RT-PCR of the TCR CDR3. TCRdb itself ran the multiplex PCR reads through MiXCR, one entry per CDR3 protein. The repertoire has hundreds of thousands of distinct CDR3 sequences, approximately 44% of them found once; the top ten carry approximately 8.2%. In its sample, this clonotype was seen a few times. Its antigen is not known. Study-wide results and limits: Ophthalmopathy was identified by the model a median approximately 6.4 months ahead of onset.

The sequenced material came from peripheral blood or thyroid tissue (not recorded which). This TCR was sampled from a woman aged 18-29 years with Graves' hyperthyroidism.

The CDR3 loop is CSAPQPASVTYEQYF. The CDR3 nucleotides are TGCAGTGCTCCACAGCCGGCTAGCGTAACCTACGAGCAGTACTTC. The V and J genes are TRBV20-1 and TRBJ2-7, with D possibly being TRBD2 (6 bases). With 5 bases removed from V and 2 bases from J, the gap between germline ends came to 19 bases. The V gene's germline CDR1 is DFQATT and CDR2 SNEGSKA (reference sequence). The CDR3 runs to 15 residues.